Shown below are 9 T cell receptor beta chains from a single sample sequenced in a study of cytotoxic CD8 clonotypes in ibrutinib-treated CLL. The protocol was immunoSEQ multiplex PCR, while the TCRdb copy is restricted to in-frame clones and leaves out a portion. This table has about 160,000 clones, about four fifths appearing once. The source was PBMCs, collected after 12 months of ibrutinib treatment. These receptors were taken from a human donor with chronic lymphocytic leukemia.

The V gene is TRBV4-2, the J gene TRBJ2-3, with TRBD2 matching over 8 bases. The CDR3 totals 14 residues. Germline V CDR1 and CDR2: LGHNA, YNFKEQ. After removal of 5 bases from V and 2 bases from J, the junction contained 3 bases not matched to a gene. The CDR3, as DNA: TGTGCCAGCAGCTATAGCGGGACCACAGATACGCAGTATTTT. This translates into CASSYSGTTDTQYF.

The V gene is TRBV6-6, the J gene TRBJ2-7; the D gene is possibly TRBD2 (5 bases). Germline CDR1 reads MNHNY; CDR2 reads SVGAGI (reference sequence). V lost 5 bases and J lost 0, with 14 bases in between. The CDR3 contains 15 residues. The chain's CDR3 is CASSPGVASSYEQYF. As DNA, the CDR3 is TGTGCCAGCAGTCCCGGGGTAGCGAGCTCCTACGAGCAGTACTTC.

The J gene is TRBJ1-4, the V gene TRBV19; no firm D call. This CDR3 spans 16 amino acids. The germline V gene encodes CDR1 LNHDA and CDR2 SQIVND (reference sequence). V was clipped by 0 bases and J by 4 bases, with 12 bases between them. The CDR3 spells CASSIERATVNEKLFF. DNA of the CDR3: TGTGCCAGTAGTATAGAGCGCGCAACAGTTAATGAAAAACTGTTTTTT.

The genes are TRBV6-5 and TRBJ2-1, with a possible D match to TRBD2 (7 bases). The germline V gene has CDR1 MNHEY and CDR2 SVGAGI. CDR3 size: 15 residues. V was cut by 2 bases and J by 2 bases, with 10 bases left in between. CDR3 bases: TGTGCCAGCAGTTACAAGGGGGGGCCCTACAATGAGCAGTTCTTC. This gives the protein CASSYKGGPYNEQFF.

The rearrangement uses TRBV4-1 and TRBJ2-3, with D tentatively TRBD2 (6 bases). The CDR3 contains 16 residues. Germline lookup yields CDR1 MGHRA and CDR2 YSYEKL. Trimming took 4 bases from V and 1 from J, leaving 15 bases between them. The CDR3 DNA reads as TGCGCCAGCAGCCCTTGGGACTCCTATCGCACAGATACGCAGTATTTT. Amino acids: CASSPWDSYRTDTQYF.

The genes are TRBV28 and TRBJ1-2; D is unresolved. Deletions cut 3 bases from V and 7 bases from J, with 12 bases between. CDR1 and CDR2 (germline): MDHEN, SYDVKM. CDR3 length equals 13 residues. The CDR3 spells CASSFPGESGYTF. In DNA, the CDR3 is TGTGCCAGCAGTTTTCCAGGAGAGAGTGGCTACACCTTC.

This clone was recorded once. The chain couples TRBV7-8 to TRBJ2-5; 10 nucleotides align to TRBD2. The CDR3 loop spans 19 amino acids. From germline, CDR1 is SGHVS and CDR2 FQNEAQ. V shed 1 base, J shed 4 bases, and the junction held 15 bases outside the gene matches. The CDR3 region has the DNA TGTGCCAGCAGCTTAGATAGATGGTGGAGCGGGGGGGCAGGAGAGACCCAGTACTTC. Its protein product is CASSLDRWWSGGAGETQYF.

This clone appeared a single time. The J gene is TRBJ2-1, the V gene TRBV29-1, with 10 nucleotides matching TRBD1. The V gene end was trimmed by 6 bases and the J gene end by 1 base; junction bases not matched to a gene: 12. The CDR3 spans 17 residues. Germline assignment: CDR1 SQVTM and CDR2 ANQGSEA. This CDR3 reads CSVSGTGAGGSYNEQFF. CDR3 nucleotide sequence: TGCAGCGTCTCCGGGACAGGGGCTGGGGGGTCCTACAATGAGCAGTTCTTC.

This clone was observed a few times. This chain uses TRBV5-4 with TRBJ1-2, with 11 bases aligning to TRBD1. V shed 4 bases and J 7 bases; nucleotides not matched to a gene: 9. The germline gives CDR1 SGHNT, CDR2 YYREEE (reference sequence). This CDR3 has 15 residues. For the CDR3, the DNA is TGTGCCAGCAGCCCGGGACAGGGGGAAGGATCTGGCTACACCTTC. Translating it yields CASSPGQGEGSGYTF.